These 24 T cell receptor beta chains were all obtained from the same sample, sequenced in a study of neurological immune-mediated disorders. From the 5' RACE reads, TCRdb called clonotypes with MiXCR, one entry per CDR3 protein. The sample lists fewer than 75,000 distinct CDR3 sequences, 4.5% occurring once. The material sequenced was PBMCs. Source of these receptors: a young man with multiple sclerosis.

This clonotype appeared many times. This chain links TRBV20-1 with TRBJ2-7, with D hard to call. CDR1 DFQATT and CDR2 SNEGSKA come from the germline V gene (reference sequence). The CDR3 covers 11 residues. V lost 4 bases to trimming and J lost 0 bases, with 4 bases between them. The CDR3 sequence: CSAKDSYEQYF. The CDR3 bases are TGCAGTGCTAAGGACTCCTACGAGCAGTACTTC.

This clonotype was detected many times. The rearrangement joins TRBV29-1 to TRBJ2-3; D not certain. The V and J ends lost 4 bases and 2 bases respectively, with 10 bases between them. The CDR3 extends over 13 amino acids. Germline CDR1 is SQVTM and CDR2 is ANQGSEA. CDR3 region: CSVGPDHTDTQYF. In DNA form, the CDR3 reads TGCAGCGTTGGTCCAGACCACACAGATACGCAGTATTTT.

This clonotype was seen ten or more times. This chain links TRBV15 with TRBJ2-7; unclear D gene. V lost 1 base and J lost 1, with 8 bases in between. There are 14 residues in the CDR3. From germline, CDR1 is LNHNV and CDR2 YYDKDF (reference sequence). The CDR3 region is CATSRVGYSYEQYV. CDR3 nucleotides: TGTGCCACCAGCAGAGTAGGGTATTCCTACGAGCAGTACGTC.

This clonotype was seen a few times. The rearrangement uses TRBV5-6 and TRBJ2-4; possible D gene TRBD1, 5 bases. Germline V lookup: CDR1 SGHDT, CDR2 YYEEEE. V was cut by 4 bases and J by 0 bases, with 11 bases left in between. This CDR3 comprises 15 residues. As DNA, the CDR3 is TGTGCCAGCAGCACTTCAGGGTTAGCCAAAAACATTCAGTACTTC. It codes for CASSTSGLAKNIQYF.

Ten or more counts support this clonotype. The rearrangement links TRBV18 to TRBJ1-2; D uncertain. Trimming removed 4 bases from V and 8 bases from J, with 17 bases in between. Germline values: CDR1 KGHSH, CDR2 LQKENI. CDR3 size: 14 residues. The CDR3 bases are TGTGCCAGCTCACTAACGGCAGAGAATGAAGGCTACACCTTC. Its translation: CASSLTAENEGYTF. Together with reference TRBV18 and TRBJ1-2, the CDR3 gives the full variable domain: NAGVMQNPRHLVRRRGQEARLRCSPMKGHSHVYWYRQLPEEGLKFMVYLQKENIIDESGMPKERFSAEFPKEGPSILRIQQVVRGDSAAYFCASSLTAENEGYTFGSGTRLTVV.

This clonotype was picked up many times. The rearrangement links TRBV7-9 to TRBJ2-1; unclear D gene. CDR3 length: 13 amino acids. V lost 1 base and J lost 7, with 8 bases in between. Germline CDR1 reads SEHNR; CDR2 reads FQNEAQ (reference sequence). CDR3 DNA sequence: TGTGCCAGCAGCTTAGAGGTCATAAATGAGCAGTTCTTC. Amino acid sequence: CASSLEVINEQFF.

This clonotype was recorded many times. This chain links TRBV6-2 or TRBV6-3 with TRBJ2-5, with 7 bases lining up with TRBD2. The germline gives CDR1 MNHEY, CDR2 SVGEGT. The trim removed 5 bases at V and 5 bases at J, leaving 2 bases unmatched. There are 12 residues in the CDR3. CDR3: CASSRLAETQYF. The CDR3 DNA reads TGTGCCAGCAGTAGACTAGCTGAGACCCAGTACTTC.

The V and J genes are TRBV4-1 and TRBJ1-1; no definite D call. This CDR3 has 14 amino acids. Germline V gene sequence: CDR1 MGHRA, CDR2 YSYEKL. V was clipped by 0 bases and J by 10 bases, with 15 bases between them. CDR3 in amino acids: CASSQDQGPRGAFF. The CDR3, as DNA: TGCGCCAGCAGCCAAGATCAAGGGCCCCGGGGAGCTTTCTTT.

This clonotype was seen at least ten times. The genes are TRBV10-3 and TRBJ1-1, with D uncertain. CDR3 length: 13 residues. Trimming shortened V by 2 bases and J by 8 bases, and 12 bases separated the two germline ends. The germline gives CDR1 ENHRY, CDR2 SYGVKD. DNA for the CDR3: TGTGCCATCAGTGAGATTACAAACGGAGAAGCTTTCTTT. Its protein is CAISEITNGEAFF.

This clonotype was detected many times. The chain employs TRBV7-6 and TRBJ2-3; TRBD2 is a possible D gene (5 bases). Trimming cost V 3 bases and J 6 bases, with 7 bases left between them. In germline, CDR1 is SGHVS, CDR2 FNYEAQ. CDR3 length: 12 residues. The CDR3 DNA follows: TGTGCCAGCAGCTTCGGACTGGATACGCAGTATTTT. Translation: CASSFGLDTQYF.

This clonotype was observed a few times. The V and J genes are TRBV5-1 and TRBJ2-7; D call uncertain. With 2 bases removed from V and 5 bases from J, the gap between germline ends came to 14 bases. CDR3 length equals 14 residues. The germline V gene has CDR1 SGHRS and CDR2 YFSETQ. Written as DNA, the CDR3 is TGCGCCAGCAGCTTACGGCAGATCGGCCACGAGCAGTACTTC. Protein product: CASSLRQIGHEQYF. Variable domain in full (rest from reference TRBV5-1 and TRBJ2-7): KAGVTQTPRYLIKTRGQQVTLSCSPISGHRSVSWYQQTPGQGLQFLFEYFSETQRNKGNFPGRFSGRQFSNSRSEMNVSTLELGDSALYLCASSLRQIGHEQYFGPGTRLTVT.

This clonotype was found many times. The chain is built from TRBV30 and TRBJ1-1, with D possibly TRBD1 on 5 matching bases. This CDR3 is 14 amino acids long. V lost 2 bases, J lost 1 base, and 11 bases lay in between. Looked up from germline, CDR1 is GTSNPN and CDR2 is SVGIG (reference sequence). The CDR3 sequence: CAWSTPRENTEAFF. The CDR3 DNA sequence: TGTGCCTGGAGTACCCCCAGGGAGAACACTGAAGCTTTCTTT.

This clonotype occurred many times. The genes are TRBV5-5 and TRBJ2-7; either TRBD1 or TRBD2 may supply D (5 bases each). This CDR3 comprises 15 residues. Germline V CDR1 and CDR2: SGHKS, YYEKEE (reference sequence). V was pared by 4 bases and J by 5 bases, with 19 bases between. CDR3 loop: CASSVPSPGSHEQYF. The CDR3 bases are TGTGCCAGCAGCGTGCCGAGCCCAGGGAGCCACGAGCAGTACTTC.

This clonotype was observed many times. The CDR3 here is CSASHPGRDTEAFF. In nucleotides, the CDR3 is TGCAGTGCTAGCCACCCGGGGAGGGACACTGAAGCTTTCTTT. V gene TRBV20-1 combines with J gene TRBJ1-1, with unresolved D. V was pared by 3 bases and J by 3 bases, with 14 bases between. This CDR3 has 14 amino acids. The germline V gene encodes CDR1 DFQATT and CDR2 SNEGSKA (reference sequence).

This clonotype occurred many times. CDR3 region: CASSPDRLPSGGYTF. CDR3 nucleotides: TGTGCCAGCAGCCCGGACCGCCTCCCCTCCGGGGGCTACACCTTC. The chain links TRBV9 to TRBJ1-2; D uncertain. The CDR3 is 15 residues long. V was shortened by 4 bases and J by 8 bases, with 21 bases between the two germline ends. Germline assignment: CDR1 SGDLS and CDR2 YYNGEE.

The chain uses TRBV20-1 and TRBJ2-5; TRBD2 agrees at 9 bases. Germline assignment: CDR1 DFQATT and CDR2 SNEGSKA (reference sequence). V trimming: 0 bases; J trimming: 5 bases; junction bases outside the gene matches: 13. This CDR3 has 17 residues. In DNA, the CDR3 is TGCAGTGCTAGAGATCAGGGTCGGCGGGGGGGGCTGGAGACCCAGTACTTC. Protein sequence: CSARDQGRRGGLETQYF.

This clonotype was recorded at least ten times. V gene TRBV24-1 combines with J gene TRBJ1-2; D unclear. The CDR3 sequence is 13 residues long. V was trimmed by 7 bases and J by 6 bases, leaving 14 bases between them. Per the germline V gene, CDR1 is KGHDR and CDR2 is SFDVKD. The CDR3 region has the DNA TGTGCCACCAGCGCGGACCCTCGGGATGGCTACACCTTC. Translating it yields CATSADPRDGYTF.

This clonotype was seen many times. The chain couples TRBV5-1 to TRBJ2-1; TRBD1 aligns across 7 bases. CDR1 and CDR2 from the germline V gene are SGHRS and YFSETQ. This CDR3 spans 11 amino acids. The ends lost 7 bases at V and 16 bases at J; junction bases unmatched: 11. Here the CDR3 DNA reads TGCGCCAGCTTCGAAAGGGGGCGTCACTTCTTC. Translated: CASFERGRHFF.

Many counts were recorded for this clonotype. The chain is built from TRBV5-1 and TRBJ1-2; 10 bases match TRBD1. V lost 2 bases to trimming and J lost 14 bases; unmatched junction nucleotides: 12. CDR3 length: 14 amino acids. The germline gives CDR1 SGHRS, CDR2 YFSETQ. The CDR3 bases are TGCGCCAGCAGCTTAACCCGCGGACAGGGGGTTTCTACCTTC. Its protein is CASSLTRGQGVSTF.

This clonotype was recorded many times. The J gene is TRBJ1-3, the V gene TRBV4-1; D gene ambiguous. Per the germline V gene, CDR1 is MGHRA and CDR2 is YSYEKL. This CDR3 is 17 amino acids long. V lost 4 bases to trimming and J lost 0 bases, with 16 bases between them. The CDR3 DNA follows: TGCGCCAGCAGCCGCGGCGGACTTATCAACTCTGGAAACACCATATATTTT. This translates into CASSRGGLINSGNTIYF.

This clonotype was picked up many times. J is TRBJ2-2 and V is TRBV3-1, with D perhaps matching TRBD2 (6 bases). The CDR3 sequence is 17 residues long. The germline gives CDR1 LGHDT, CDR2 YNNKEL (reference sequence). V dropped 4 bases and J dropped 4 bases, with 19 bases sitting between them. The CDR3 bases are TGTGCCAGCAGCCCTCGGGACTCCCAGCACTTCACCGGGGAGCTGTTTTTT. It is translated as CASSPRDSQHFTGELFF.

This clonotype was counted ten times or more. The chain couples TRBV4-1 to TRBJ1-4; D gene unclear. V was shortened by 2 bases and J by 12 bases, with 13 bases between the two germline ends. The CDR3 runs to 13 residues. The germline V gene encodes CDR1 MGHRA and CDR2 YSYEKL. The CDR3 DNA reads TGCGCCAGCAGCCAATTACTTTATCCGGAACTGTTTTTT. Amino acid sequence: CASSQLLYPELFF.

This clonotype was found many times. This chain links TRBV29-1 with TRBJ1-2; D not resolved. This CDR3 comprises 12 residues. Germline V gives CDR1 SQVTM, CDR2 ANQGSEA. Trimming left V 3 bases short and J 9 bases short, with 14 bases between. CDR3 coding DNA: TGCAGCGTTGAGGGCCCCCCACGAAGCTACACCTTC. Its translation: CSVEGPPRSYTF.

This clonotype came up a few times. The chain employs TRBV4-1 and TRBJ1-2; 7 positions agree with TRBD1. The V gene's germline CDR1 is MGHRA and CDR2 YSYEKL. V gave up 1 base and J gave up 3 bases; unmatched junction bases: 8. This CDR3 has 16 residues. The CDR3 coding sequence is TGCGCCAGCAGCCAAGGGGTCGGCAGGGGGTACTATGGCTACACCTTC. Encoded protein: CASSQGVGRGYYGYTF.